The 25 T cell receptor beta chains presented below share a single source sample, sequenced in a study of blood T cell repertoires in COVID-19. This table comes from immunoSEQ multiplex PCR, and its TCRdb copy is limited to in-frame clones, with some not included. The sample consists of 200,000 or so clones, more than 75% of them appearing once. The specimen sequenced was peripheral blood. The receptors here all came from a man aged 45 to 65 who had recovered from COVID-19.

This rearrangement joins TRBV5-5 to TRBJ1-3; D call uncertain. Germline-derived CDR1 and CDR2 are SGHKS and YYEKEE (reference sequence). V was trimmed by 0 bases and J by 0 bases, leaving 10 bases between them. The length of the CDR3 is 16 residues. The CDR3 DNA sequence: TGTGCCAGCAGCTTGGTTCGGAGAAACTCTGGAAACACCATATATTTT. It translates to CASSLVRRNSGNTIYF.

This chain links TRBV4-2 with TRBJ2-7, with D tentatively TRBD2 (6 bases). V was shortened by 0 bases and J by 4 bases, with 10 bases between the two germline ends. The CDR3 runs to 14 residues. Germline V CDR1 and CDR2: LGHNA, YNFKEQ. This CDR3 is CASSQDTGVYEQYF. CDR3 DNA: TGTGCCAGCAGCCAAGACACGGGAGTGTACGAGCAGTACTTC.

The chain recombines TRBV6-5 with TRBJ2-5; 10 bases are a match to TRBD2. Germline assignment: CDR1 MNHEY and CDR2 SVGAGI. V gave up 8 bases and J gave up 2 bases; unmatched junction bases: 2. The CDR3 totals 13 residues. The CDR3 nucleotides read TGTGCCAGCGGACTAGCGGAGCAAGAGACCCAGTACTTC. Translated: CASGLAEQETQYF.

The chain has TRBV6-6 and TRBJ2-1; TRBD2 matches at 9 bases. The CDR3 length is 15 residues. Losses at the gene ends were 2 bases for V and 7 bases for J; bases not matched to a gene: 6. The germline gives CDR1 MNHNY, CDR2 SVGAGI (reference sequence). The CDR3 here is CASSYKREAQNEQFF. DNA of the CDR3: TGTGCCAGCAGTTACAAGCGGGAGGCCCAGAATGAGCAGTTCTTC.

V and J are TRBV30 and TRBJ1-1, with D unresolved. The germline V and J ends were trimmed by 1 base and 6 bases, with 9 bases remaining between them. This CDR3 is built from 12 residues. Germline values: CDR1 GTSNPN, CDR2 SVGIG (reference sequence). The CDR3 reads CAWSDVGPEAFF. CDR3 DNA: TGTGCCTGGAGTGATGTTGGGCCTGAAGCTTTCTTT.

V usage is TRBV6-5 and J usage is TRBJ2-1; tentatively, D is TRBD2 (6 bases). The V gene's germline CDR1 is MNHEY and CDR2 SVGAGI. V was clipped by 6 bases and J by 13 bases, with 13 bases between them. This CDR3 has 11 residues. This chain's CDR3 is CASSGGSFQFF. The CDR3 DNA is TGTGCCAGCAGCGGGGGATCATTTCAGTTCTTC.

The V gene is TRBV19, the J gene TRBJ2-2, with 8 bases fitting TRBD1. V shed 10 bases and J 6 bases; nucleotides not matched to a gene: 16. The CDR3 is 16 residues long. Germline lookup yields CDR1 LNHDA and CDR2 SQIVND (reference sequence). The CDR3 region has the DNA TGTGCCACCCTTTTGAGCGGACAGGGTAAACCCGGGGAGCTGTTTTTT. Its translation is CATLLSGQGKPGELFF.

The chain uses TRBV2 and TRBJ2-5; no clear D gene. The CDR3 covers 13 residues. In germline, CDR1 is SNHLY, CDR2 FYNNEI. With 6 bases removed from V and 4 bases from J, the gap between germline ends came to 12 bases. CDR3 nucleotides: TGTGCCAGCAGCACAAGACTGGGAGAGACCCAGTACTTC. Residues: CASSTRLGETQYF.

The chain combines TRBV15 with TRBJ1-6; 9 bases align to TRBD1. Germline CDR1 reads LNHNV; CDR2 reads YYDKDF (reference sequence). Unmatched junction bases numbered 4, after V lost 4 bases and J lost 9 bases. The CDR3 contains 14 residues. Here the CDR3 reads CATSKTGGFSPLHF. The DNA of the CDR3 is TGTGCCACCAGCAAGACAGGGGGGTTTTCACCCCTCCACTTT.

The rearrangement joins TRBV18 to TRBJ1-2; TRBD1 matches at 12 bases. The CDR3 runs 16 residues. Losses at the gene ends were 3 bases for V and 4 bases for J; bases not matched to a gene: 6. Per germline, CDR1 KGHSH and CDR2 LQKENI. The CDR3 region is CASSPGTGGVTYGYTF. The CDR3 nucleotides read TGTGCCAGCTCACCTGGGACAGGGGGCGTCACCTATGGCTACACCTTC.

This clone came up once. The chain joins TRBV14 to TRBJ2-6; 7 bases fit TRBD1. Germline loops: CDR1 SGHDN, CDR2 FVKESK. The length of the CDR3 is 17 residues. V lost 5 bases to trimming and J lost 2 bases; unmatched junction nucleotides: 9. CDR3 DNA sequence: TGTGCCAGCAGCACTCGACAGGGAAAAACTGGGGCCAACGTCCTGACTTTC. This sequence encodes CASSTRQGKTGANVLTF. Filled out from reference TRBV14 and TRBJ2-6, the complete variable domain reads EAGVTQFPSHSVIEKGQTVTLRCDPISGHDNLYWYRRVMGKEIKFLLHFVKESKQDESGMPNNRFLAERTGGTYSTLKVQPAELEDSGVYFCASSTRQGKTGANVLTFGAGSRLTVL.

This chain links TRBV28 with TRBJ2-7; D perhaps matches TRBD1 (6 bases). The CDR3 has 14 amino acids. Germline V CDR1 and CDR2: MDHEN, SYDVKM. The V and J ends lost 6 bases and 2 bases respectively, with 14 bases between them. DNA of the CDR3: TGTGCCAGCAGCCCCGGGACAACACCCTACGAGCAGTACTTC. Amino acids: CASSPGTTPYEQYF. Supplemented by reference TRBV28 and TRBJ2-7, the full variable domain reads DVKVTQSSRYLVKRTGEKVFLECVQDMDHENMFWYRQDPGLGLRLIYFSYDVKMKEKGDIPEGYSVSREKKERFSLILESASTNQTSMYLCASSPGTTPYEQYFGPGTRLTVT.

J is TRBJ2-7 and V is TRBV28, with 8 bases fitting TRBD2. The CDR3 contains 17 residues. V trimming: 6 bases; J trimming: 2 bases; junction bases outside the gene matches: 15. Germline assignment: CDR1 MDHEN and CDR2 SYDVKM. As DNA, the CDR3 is TGTGCCAGCAGGATCGGGGGGGGTTATGGCGGAACCTACGAGCAGTACTTC. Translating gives CASRIGGGYGGTYEQYF.

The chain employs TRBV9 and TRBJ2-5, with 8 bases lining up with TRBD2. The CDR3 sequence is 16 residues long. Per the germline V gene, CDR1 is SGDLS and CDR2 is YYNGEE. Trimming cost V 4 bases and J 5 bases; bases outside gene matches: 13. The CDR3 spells CASSPSPGLVMETQYF. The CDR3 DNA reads TGTGCCAGCAGCCCAAGTCCGGGACTAGTCATGGAGACCCAGTACTTC. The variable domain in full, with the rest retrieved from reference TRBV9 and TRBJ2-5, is DSGVTQTPKHLITATGQRVTLRCSPRSGDLSVYWYQQSLDQGLQFLIQYYNGEERAKGNILERFSAQQFPDLHSELNLSSLELGDSALYFCASSPSPGLVMETQYFGPGTRLLVL.

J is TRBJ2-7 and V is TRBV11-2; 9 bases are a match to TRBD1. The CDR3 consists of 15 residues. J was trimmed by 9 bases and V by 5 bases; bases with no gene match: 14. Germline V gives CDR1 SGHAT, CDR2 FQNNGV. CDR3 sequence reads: CASSIPGQGPLGQYF. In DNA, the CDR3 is TGTGCCAGCAGCATTCCGGGACAGGGACCTTTGGGGCAGTACTTC.

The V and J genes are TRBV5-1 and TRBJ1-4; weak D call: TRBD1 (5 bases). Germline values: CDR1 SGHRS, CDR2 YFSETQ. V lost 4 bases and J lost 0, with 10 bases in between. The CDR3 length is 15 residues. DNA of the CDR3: TGCGCCAGCAGCGGGGGGACGGCAACTAATGAAAAACTGTTTTTT. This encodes CASSGGTATNEKLFF.

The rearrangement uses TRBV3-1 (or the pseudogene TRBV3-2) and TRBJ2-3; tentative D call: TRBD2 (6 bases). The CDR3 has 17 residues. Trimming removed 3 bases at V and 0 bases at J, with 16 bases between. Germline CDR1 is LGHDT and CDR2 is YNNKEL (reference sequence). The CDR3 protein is CASSQFGGRTSTDTQYF. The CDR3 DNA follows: TGTGCCAGCAGCCAGTTCGGGGGACGAACTAGCACAGATACGCAGTATTTT.

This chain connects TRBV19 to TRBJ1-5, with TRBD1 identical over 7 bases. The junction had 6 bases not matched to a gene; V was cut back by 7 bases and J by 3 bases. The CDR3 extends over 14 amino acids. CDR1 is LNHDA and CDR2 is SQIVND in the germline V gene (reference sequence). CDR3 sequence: CASKTGQDNQPQHF. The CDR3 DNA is TGTGCCAGTAAGACAGGGCAGGACAATCAGCCCCAGCATTTT.

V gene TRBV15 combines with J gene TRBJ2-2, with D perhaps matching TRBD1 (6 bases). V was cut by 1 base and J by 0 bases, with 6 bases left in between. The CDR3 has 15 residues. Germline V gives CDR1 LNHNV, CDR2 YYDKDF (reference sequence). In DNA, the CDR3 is TGTGCCACCAGCAGAGGGACAGCGAACACCGGGGAGCTGTTTTTT. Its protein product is CATSRGTANTGELFF. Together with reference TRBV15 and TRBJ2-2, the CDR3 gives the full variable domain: DAMVIQNPRYQVTQFGKPVTLSCSQTLNHNVMYWYQQKSSQAPKLLFHYYDKDFNNEADTPDNFQSRRPNTSFCFLDIRSPGLGDTAMYLCATSRGTANTGELFFGEGSRLTVL.

The CDR3: CASSSPQGVGYEQYF. CDR3 in DNA: TGTGCCAGCAGTTCCCCCCAGGGGGTAGGCTACGAGCAGTACTTC. The chain recombines TRBV27 with TRBJ2-7; TRBD1 aligns across 7 bases. V shed 4 bases, J shed 3 bases, and the junction held 9 bases outside the gene matches. Looked up from germline, CDR1 is MNHEY and CDR2 is SMNVEV (reference sequence). The CDR3 is 15 amino acids.

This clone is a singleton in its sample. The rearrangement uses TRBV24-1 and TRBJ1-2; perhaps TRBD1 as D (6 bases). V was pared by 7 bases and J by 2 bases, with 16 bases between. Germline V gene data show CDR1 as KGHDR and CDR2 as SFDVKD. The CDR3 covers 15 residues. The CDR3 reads CATSLPGHNNYGYTF. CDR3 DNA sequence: TGTGCCACCAGCCTACCGGGACACAACAACTATGGCTACACCTTC.

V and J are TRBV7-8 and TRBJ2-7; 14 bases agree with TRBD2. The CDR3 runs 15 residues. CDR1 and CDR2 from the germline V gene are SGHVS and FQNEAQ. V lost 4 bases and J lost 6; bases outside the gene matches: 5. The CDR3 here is CASSSPGLAGVEQYF. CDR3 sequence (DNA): TGTGCCAGCAGCTCCCCGGGACTAGCGGGAGTCGAGCAGTACTTC.

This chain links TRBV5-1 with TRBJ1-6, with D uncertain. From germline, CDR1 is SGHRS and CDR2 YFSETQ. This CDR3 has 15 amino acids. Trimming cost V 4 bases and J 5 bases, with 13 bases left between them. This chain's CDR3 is CASSPGHRDNSPLHF. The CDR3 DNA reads TGCGCCAGCAGCCCTGGGCACAGAGATAATTCACCCCTCCACTTT.

The CDR3, as DNA: TGTGCCAGCAGTACCGGGACGGGGGACTACGAGCAGTACTTC. Translating gives CASSTGTGDYEQYF. The chain has TRBV27 and TRBJ2-7; maybe TRBD2 (6 bases). With 5 bases removed from V and 3 bases from J, the gap between germline ends came to 14 bases. The CDR3 is made up of 14 amino acids. Germline values: CDR1 MNHEY, CDR2 SMNVEV (reference sequence).

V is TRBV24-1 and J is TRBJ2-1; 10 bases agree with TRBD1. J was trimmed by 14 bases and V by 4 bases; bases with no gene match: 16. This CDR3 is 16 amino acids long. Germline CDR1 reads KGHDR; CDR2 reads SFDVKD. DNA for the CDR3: TGTGCCACCAGTGAGCTGACAGGGGGCTTCGGTCCCTATAAGTTCTTC. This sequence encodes CATSELTGGFGPYKFF.